The next 2 T cell receptor beta chains were all read from a single sample in a study of blood T cell dynamics during melanoma immunotherapy. The protocol was immunoSEQ multiplex PCR, while the TCRdb copy is restricted to in-frame clones and leaves out a portion. Of more than 10,000 clones listed, roughly nine tenths were seen once; the top ten hold 3% to 3.5%. Time point given: pre-treatment baseline. The source was blood, collected from a patient treated with checkpoint blockade. These receptors were collected from a human donor with melanoma.

This chain links TRBV9 with TRBJ1-2, with a possible D match to TRBD1 (6 bases). V shed 0 bases and J shed 0 bases, with 15 bases lying between them. The CDR3 runs to 17 residues. Germline loops: CDR1 SGDLS, CDR2 YYNGEE. In DNA, the CDR3 is TGTGCCAGCAGCGTAGGGGAGGGACATCGAGCTAACTATGGCTACACCTTC. Its protein is CASSVGEGHRANYGYTF. Supplemented by reference TRBV9 and TRBJ1-2, the full variable domain reads DSGVTQTPKHLITATGQRVTLRCSPRSGDLSVYWYQQSLDQGLQFLIQYYNGEERAKGNILERFSAQQFPDLHSELNLSSLELGDSALYFCASSVGEGHRANYGYTFGSGTRLTVV.

The chain uses TRBV2 and TRBJ2-7; TRBD1 agrees at 8 bases. Germline CDR1 is SNHLY and CDR2 is FYNNEI. After removal of 2 bases from V and 3 bases from J, the junction contained 3 bases not matched to a gene. This CDR3 contains 14 residues. The CDR3: CASSERDRYYEQYF. CDR3 sequence (DNA): TGTGCCAGCAGTGAAAGGGACAGGTACTACGAGCAGTACTTC. The full variable domain, rest sourced from reference TRBV2 and TRBJ2-7, is EPEVTQTPSHQVTQMGQEVILRCVPISNHLYFYWYRQILGQKVEFLVSFYNNEISEKSEIFDDQFSVERPDGSNFTLKIRSTKLEDSAMYFCASSERDRYYEQYFGPGTRLTVT.